A selection of T cell receptor beta chains follows, all from one sample in a study of tumor-infiltrating lymphocytes in oesophageal squamous cell carcinoma. TCRdb re-derived calls from the PCR reads in MiXCR, one entry per CDR3 protein. The sample lists over 9,500 distinct CDR3 sequences; less than 55% were seen once. The sequencing input was normal esophageal tissue next to the tumor. All receptors derive from a male donor with esophageal squamous cell carcinoma. Both conserved end residues are part of each CDR3. The order of the fields is V gene, D gene, clone size, J gene, CDR3 protein, CDR3 DNA. A D gene is named only where the DNA matches it firmly. Expanded clones are given a class, and other clones once, few, many or no size at all.

V: TRBV11-3
D: TRBD2
size: few
J: TRBJ2-1
CDR3: CASSYISSGRNDEQFF
DNA: TGTGCCAGCAGCTACATTAGCAGCGGGAGAAACGATGAGCAGTTCTTC

V: TRBV28
D: .
size: .
J: TRBJ2-5
CDR3: CASSFETGVRETQYF
DNA: TGTGCCAGCAGTTTTGAGACGGGGGTTCGTGAGACCCAGTACTTC

V: TRBV6-1
D: TRBD1
size: .
J: TRBJ2-5
CDR3: CASSFETGWGETQYF
DNA: TGTGCCAGCAGTTTTGAGACAGGGTGGGGAGAGACCCAGTACTTC

V: TRBV10-3
D: .
size: .
J: TRBJ2-7
CDR3: CAISESDGYNEQYF
DNA: TGTGCCATCAGTGAGTCGGACGGCTACAATGAGCAGTACTTC

V: TRBV20-1
D: TRBD2
size: .
J: TRBJ2-1
CDR3: CSATSGGGEQFF
DNA: TGCAGTGCTACTAGCGGGGGGGGTGAGCAGTTCTTC

V: TRBV7-2
D: .
size: .
J: TRBJ2-3
CDR3: CASSSTMGDTQYF
DNA: TGTGCCAGCAGCTCGACAATGGGAGATACGCAGTATTTT

V: TRBV28
D: TRBD1
size: .
J: TRBJ2-5
CDR3: CASSDREQETQYF
DNA: TGTGCCAGCTCGGACAGGGAACAAGAGACCCAGTACTTC

V: TRBV20-1
D: TRBD2
size: few
J: TRBJ2-2
CDR3: CSAALAGDTGELFF
DNA: TGCAGTGCCGCACTAGCGGGGGACACCGGGGAGCTGTTTTTT

V: TRBV7-8
D: .
size: .
J: TRBJ2-5
CDR3: CASRPRRGAKETQYF
DNA: TGTGCCAGCAGACCACGGCGAGGGGCGAAGGAGACCCAGTACTTC

V: TRBV5-4
D: .
size: .
J: TRBJ1-6
CDR3: CASSLQGLGESPLHF
DNA: TGTGCCAGCAGCTTGCAGGGATTGGGAGAATCACCCCTCCACTTT

V: TRBV19
D: TRBD1
size: .
J: TRBJ2-5
CDR3: CASRTQGYEQYF
DNA: TGTGCCAGTAGGACACAGGGGTATGAGCAGTACTTC

V: TRBV9
D: .
size: few
J: TRBJ2-3
CDR3: CASSETVSTDTQYF
DNA: TGTGCCAGCAGCGAGACCGTTAGCACAGATACGCAGTATTTT

V: TRBV28
D: .
size: .
J: TRBJ1-2
CDR3: CASSFADVNYGYTF
DNA: TGTGCCAGCAGTTTCGCAGACGTAAACTATGGCTACACCTTC

V: TRBV27
D: .
size: once
J: TRBJ2-5
CDR3: CASSLDPRSQETQYF
DNA: TGTGCCAGCAGTTTGGACCCTCGGAGTCAAGAGACCCAGTACTTC

V: TRBV7-9
D: .
size: .
J: TRBJ2-5
CDR3: CACGLQETQYF
DNA: TGTGCCTGTGGGCTCCAAGAGACCCAGTACTTC

V: TRBV12-3/TRBV12-4
D: .
size: .
J: TRBJ2-6
CDR3: CASINRGLGRTPHVRAVLRF
DNA: .

V: TRBV12-3/TRBV12-4
D: TRBD2
size: once
J: TRBJ2-7
CDR3: CASSFGGEYEQYF
DNA: TGTGCCAGCAGTTTCGGGGGGGAATACGAGCAGTACTTC

V: TRBV5-1
D: TRBD1
size: few
J: TRBJ2-2
CDR3: CASSWMTGGNGGELFF
DNA: TGCGCCAGCAGCTGGATGACAGGGGGCAACGGCGGGGAGCTGTTTTTT

V: TRBV7-3
D: .
size: .
J: TRBJ2-5
CDR3: CASSLTGGEVETQYF
DNA: TGTGCCAGCAGCTTAACGGGCGGGGAGGTGGAGACCCAGTACTTC

V: TRBV7-7
D: .
size: many
J: TRBJ1-1
CDR3: CASSNPRICTEAFF
DNA: TGTGCTAGCAGCAACCCCAGAATATGCACTGAAGCTTTCTTT

V: TRBV10-3
D: .
size: many
J: TRBJ1-4
CDR3: CAISEKGEKLFF
DNA: TGTGCCATCAGTGAAAAGGGAGAAAAACTGTTTTTT

V: TRBV7-2
D: TRBD1
size: .
J: TRBJ2-3
CDR3: CASSLGPGAGTGIDTQYF
DNA: TGTGCCAGCAGCTTAGGCCCGGGAGCAGGGACAGGGATAGATACGCAGTATTTT

V: TRBV9
D: .
size: once
J: TRBJ2-5
CDR3: CASSPLGVRETQYF
DNA: TGTGCCAGCTCCCCCTTGGGAGTACGAGAGACCCAGTACTTC

V: TRBV7-2
D: .
size: .
J: TRBJ2-1
CDR3: CASRRLGDEQFF
DNA: TGTGCCAGCAGGCGCCTAGGGGATGAGCAGTTCTTC

V: TRBV7-8
D: .
size: .
J: TRBJ1-6
CDR3: CASSRLRVGDPNSPLHF
DNA: TGTGCCAGCAGCCGCCTTCGGGTGGGGGACCCTAATTCACCCCTCCACTTT

V: TRBV2
D: TRBD2
size: .
J: TRBJ2-3
CDR3: CASSELAELTDTQYF
DNA: TGTGCCAGCAGTGAACTAGCGGAACTCACAGATACGCAGTATTTT

V: TRBV10-2
D: .
size: .
J: TRBJ1-2
CDR3: CASSELGGVYGYTF
DNA: TGCGCCAGCAGTGAGCTAGGGGGGGTCTATGGCTACACCTTC

V: TRBV7-9
D: .
size: medium-sized
J: TRBJ1-2
CDR3: CASSFAGNEGYTF
DNA: TGTGCCAGCAGCTTTGCCGGGAATGAGGGCTACACCTTC

V: TRBV6-5
D: TRBD2
size: .
J: TRBJ2-3
CDR3: CASSYWASGGFTDTQYF
DNA: TGTGCCAGCAGTTACTGGGCTAGCGGGGGGTTCACAGATACGCAGTATTTT